This T cell receptor (beta chain) was observed in a study of shared clonotypes between healthy human individuals. The CDR3 is 12 amino acids. Germline assignment: CDR1 MNHNS and CDR2 SASEGT. Trimming shortened V by 8 bases and J by 5 bases, and 9 bases separated the two germline ends. The assay was immunoSEQ multiplex PCR, and TCRdb's table has in-frame clones only and misses some. This sample has around 1.6 million clones, with 95% to 99% found just once. This sequence originates from a man aged 30 to 39 in good health. The genes are TRBV6-1 and TRBJ1-4; D is unclear. The source material was naive CD4+ T cells sorted from blood. The sample's subset: CD45RA+ positively selected. CDR3 DNA sequence: TGTGCCAGCTCGCAGAGGAATGAAAAACTGTTTTTT. Translating gives CASSQRNEKLFF.